The source of this T cell receptor (beta chain) is a study of blood T cell repertoires in COVID-19. Study in general: The United States, Italy and Spain were the sources of the acute and convalescent COVID-19 samples.

The CDR3 extends over 16 amino acids. Germline CDR1 and CDR2: MGHDK and SYGVNS. V dropped 5 bases and J dropped 0; count of bases not matched to a gene: 5. Sequencing was performed with immunoSEQ multiplex PCR; in TCRdb, only in-frame clones are kept and a portion is missing. Of about 12,000 clones listed, about two thirds are singletons. This TCR was recovered from a man between 60 and 75 years old with COVID-19, enrolled during active disease. This rearrangement joins TRBV25-1 to TRBJ2-2; TRBD2 agrees at 8 bases. Specimen: peripheral blood. In DNA form, the CDR3 reads TGTGCCAGCAGTCTCCCGGGACTAGCGAACACCGGGGAGCTGTTTTTT. Its translation: CASSLPGLANTGELFF.